This TCR beta chain emerged from a study of blood T cell repertoires in COVID-19. Method: immunoSEQ multiplex PCR; TCRdb's copy keeps in-frame clones and lacks some. The top ten clones hold 6.3% of a sample with 65,000 to 90,000 clones, about 86% of them seen once. The ends were cut back, 3 bases at V and 8 bases at J, with 7 bases in the middle. Germline CDR1 reads DFQATT; CDR2 reads SNEGSKA (reference sequence). This CDR3 is built from 10 residues. The J gene is TRBJ1-2, the V gene TRBV20-1; no firm D call. This clonotype was sampled from a man older than 75 with COVID-19, enrolled during active disease. Input material: peripheral blood. The CDR3 nucleotides read TGCAGTGCTAGGCCCGGGGGCTACACCTTC. Protein: CSARPGGYTF.